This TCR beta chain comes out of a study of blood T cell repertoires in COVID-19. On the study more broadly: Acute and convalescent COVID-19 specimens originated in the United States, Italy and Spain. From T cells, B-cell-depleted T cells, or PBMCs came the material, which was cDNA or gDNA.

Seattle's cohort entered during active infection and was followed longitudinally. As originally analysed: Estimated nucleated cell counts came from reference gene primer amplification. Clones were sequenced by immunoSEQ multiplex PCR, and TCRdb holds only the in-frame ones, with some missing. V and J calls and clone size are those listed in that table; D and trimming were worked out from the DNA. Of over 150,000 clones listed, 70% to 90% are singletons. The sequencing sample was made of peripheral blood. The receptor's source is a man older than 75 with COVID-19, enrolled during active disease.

In DNA, the CDR3 is TGTGCCAGTAGTATGAGATCGGGGACAGGTTTCTCCTATAATTCACCCCTCCACTTT. Its protein product is CASSMRSGTGFSYNSPLHF. The rearrangement joins TRBV19 to TRBJ1-6, with TRBD1 identical over 8 bases. Trimming cost V 3 bases and J 0 bases; bases outside gene matches: 10. This CDR3 spans 19 amino acids. Germline V CDR1 and CDR2: LNHDA, SQIVND (reference sequence).